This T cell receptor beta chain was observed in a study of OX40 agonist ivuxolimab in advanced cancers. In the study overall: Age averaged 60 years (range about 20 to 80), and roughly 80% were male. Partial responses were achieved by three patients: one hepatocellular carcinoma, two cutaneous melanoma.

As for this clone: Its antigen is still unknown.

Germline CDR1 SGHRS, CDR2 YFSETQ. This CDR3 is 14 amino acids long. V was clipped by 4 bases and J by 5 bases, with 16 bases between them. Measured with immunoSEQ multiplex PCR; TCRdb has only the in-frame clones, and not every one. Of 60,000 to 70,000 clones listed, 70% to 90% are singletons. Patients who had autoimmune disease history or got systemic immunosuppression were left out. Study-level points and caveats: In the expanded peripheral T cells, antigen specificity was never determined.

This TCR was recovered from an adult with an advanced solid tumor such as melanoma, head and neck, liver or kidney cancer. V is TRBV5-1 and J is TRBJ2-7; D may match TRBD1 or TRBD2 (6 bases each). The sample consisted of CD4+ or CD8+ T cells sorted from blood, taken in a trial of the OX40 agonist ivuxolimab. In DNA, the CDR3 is TGCGCCAGCAGCAGAGAGCCGGGGGCCCACGAGCAGTACTTC. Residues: CASSREPGAHEQYF.